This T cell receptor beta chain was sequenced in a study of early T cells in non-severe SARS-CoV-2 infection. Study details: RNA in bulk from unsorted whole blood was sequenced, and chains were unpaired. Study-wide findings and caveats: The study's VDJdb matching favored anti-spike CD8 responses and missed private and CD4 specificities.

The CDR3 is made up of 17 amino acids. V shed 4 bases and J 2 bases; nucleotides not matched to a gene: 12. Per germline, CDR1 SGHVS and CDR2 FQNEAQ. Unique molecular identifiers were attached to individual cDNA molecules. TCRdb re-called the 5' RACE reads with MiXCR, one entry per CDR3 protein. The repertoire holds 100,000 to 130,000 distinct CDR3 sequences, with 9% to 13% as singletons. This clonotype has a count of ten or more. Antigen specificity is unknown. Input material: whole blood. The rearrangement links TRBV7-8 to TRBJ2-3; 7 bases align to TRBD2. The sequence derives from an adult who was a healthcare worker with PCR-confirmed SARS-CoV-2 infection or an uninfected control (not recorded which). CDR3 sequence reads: CASSSHWGEGDTDTQYF. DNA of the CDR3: TGTGCCAGCAGCTCCCATTGGGGGGAGGGAGACACAGATACGCAGTATTTT.